These 27 T cell receptor beta chains came from one sample sequenced in a study of CD8+ T cells in alopecia areata. Extracted from the samples, RNA was reverse transcribed into cDNA to serve as the sequencing template. Only in-frame clones appear in the TCRdb table, and some are missing; sequencing was by immunoSEQ multiplex PCR. This sample carries about 110,000 clones, 55% to 70% of them seen once, and the ten largest clones take over 20%. Sequencing input: NKG2D-low CD8+ T cells sorted from blood. All receptors derive from a human donor with alopecia areata.

The chain uses TRBV6-5 and TRBJ2-1; D is perhaps TRBD1 or TRBD2 (5 bases each). V was clipped by 0 bases and J by 10 bases, with 10 bases between them. Per germline, CDR1 MNHEY and CDR2 SVGAGI. The CDR3 totals 13 residues. The DNA of the CDR3 is TGTGCCAGCAGTTACTCGTCAGGGACCGAGCAGTTCTTC. Amino acid sequence: CASSYSSGTEQFF.

This chain connects TRBV15 to TRBJ2-7, with 7 bases fitting TRBD1. J was trimmed by 6 bases and V by 5 bases; bases with no gene match: 10. CDR1 LNHNV and CDR2 YYDKDF come from the germline V gene (reference sequence). CDR3 size: 14 residues. The CDR3, as DNA: TGTGCCACCAGCGAGAACAGGGGCCTGGGCGAGCAGTACTTC. The encoded protein is CATSENRGLGEQYF.

A few counts support this clone. The genes are TRBV6-5 and TRBJ1-4; D ambiguous. The length of the CDR3 is 11 residues. Per the germline V gene, CDR1 is MNHEY and CDR2 is SVGAGI. The V gene lost 5 bases and the J gene lost 11 bases, with 9 bases spanning the gap. Here the CDR3 DNA reads TGTGCCAGCAGTGAGGGTGGGAAACTGTTTTTT. Its protein product is CASSEGGKLFF.

This clone was seen only a few times. The chain links TRBV5-4 to TRBJ2-1, with 7 bases matching TRBD2. The CDR3 is 15 residues long. Per germline, CDR1 SGHNT and CDR2 YYREEE (reference sequence). V lost 1 base, J lost 8 bases, and 9 bases stayed unmatched. CDR3 amino acids: CASSLPAGESDEQFF. DNA of the CDR3: TGTGCCAGCAGCTTGCCGGCGGGAGAGTCGGATGAGCAGTTCTTC.

V gene TRBV5-1 combines with J gene TRBJ1-1; tentative D call: TRBD1 (5 bases). The CDR3 length is 14 residues. Germline CDR1 and CDR2: SGHRS and YFSETQ. Trimming stripped 2 bases from V and 2 bases from J, with 10 bases between. CDR3 region: CASSFQGPNTEAFF. The CDR3 coding sequence is TGCGCCAGCAGCTTCCAGGGACCTAACACTGAAGCTTTCTTT.

This clone was counted between two and nine times. The V gene is TRBV15, the J gene TRBJ1-5, with D tentatively TRBD1 (5 bases). CDR3 length: 14 amino acids. The germline V gene has CDR1 LNHNV and CDR2 YYDKDF (reference sequence). V was clipped by 4 bases and J by 2 bases, with 9 bases between them. The CDR3 DNA follows: TGTGCCACCAGCACGGACATAGGCAATCAGCCCCAGCATTTT. Translating it yields CATSTDIGNQPQHF.

This clone was counted only a few times. The rearrangement joins TRBV28 to TRBJ2-7, with D unclear. Trimming took off 5 bases at V and 3 bases at J, with 14 bases between the two ends. The germline CDR1 and CDR2 sequences are MDHEN and SYDVKM. The CDR3 covers 14 residues. CDR3 region: CASSTVTTLYEQYF. The CDR3 bases are TGTGCCAGCAGTACTGTCACTACCCTCTACGAGCAGTACTTC.

The gene calls are TRBV6-6 and TRBJ2-3; 8 positions agree with TRBD1. The CDR3 loop spans 13 amino acids. With 6 bases clipped from V and 6 bases from J, the junction kept 5 bases outside the gene matches. Germline V gives CDR1 MNHNY, CDR2 SVGAGI (reference sequence). CDR3 sequence reads: CASSQGAVDTQYF. CDR3 nucleotides: TGTGCCAGCAGCCAGGGGGCTGTGGATACGCAGTATTTT.

A single count supports this clone. The chain employs TRBV27 and TRBJ1-1; 9 nucleotides agree with TRBD1. The CDR3 runs 15 residues. With V trimmed by 5 bases and J by 6 bases, 10 bases remained unmatched. Germline CDR1 and CDR2: MNHEY and SMNVEV (reference sequence). The CDR3 DNA follows: TGTGCCAGCAGTACTCTAACAGGGGGCTTCCCTGAAGCTTTCTTT. It codes for CASSTLTGGFPEAFF.

This clone has only a few counts. The chain couples TRBV29-1 to TRBJ2-1; no reliable D call. Germline V gene sequence: CDR1 SQVTM, CDR2 ANQGSEA. CDR3 length: 14 amino acids. The V and J ends lost 3 bases and 0 bases respectively, with 9 bases between them. CDR3 DNA: TGCAGCGTTGATAAGGAAAGCTCCTACAATGAGCAGTTCTTC. It specifies CSVDKESSYNEQFF.

The V and J genes are TRBV7-6 and TRBJ2-7; D possibly corresponds to TRBD2 (6 bases). The CDR3 has 14 amino acids. V lost 1 base and J 6 bases, leaving 13 bases between the germline ends. Per germline, CDR1 SGHVS and CDR2 FNYEAQ. CDR3: CASSLGDLSLEQYF. CDR3 DNA: TGTGCCAGCAGCTTAGGGGACTTATCCCTCGAGCAGTACTTC.

The rearrangement joins TRBV2 to TRBJ2-1, with 13 bases fitting TRBD2. The J segment lost 9 bases and the V segment lost 11 bases, leaving 10 bases of the junction unmatched. The germline gives CDR1 SNHLY, CDR2 FYNNEI. The CDR3 contains 14 residues. The CDR3: CASGLAGEGAEQFF. CDR3 DNA sequence: TGTGCCTCCGGACTAGCGGGAGAAGGCGCTGAGCAGTTCTTC.

This chain links TRBV28 with TRBJ1-2, with D tentatively TRBD1 (6 bases). The V end lost 8 bases, the J end lost 5 bases, and 12 bases lay between the germline ends. The CDR3 length is 12 residues. Germline CDR1 reads MDHEN; CDR2 reads SYDVKM. The CDR3 loop reads CASLGQEYGYTF. As DNA, the CDR3 is TGTGCCAGCCTGGGACAAGAATATGGCTACACCTTC.

This clone was observed at least ten times. The chain employs TRBV15 and TRBJ2-6, with a tentative D call TRBD2 (6 bases). The CDR3 spans 16 residues. Trimming pared 5 bases from V and 0 bases from J, leaving 11 bases between. The germline gives CDR1 LNHNV, CDR2 YYDKDF (reference sequence). CDR3 nucleotides: TGTGCCACCAGCGGCGCGGGAAGCTCTGGGGCCAACGTCCTGACTTTC. Amino acid sequence: CATSGAGSSGANVLTF.

This sequence joins TRBV7-9 and TRBJ2-1, with D uncertain. This CDR3 is 15 amino acids long. Trimming pared 4 bases from V and 3 bases from J, leaving 13 bases between. Germline CDR1 reads SEHNR; CDR2 reads FQNEAQ (reference sequence). For the CDR3, the DNA is TGTGCCAGCAGCTCGTCAACGTCCAGCTACAATGAGCAGTTCTTC. It specifies CASSSSTSSYNEQFF.

The CDR3 DNA is TGTGCCAGCAGCCCCGTTAGAACTCAAGAGACCCAGTACTTC. Translating gives CASSPVRTQETQYF. J is TRBJ2-5 and V is TRBV11-2; D call uncertain. The CDR3 has 14 residues. Trimming took 5 bases from V and 2 from J, leaving 12 bases between them. The V gene's germline CDR1 is SGHAT and CDR2 FQNNGV. Together with reference TRBV11-2 and TRBJ2-5, the CDR3 gives the full variable domain: EAGVAQSPRYKIIEKRQSVAFWCNPISGHATLYWYQQILGQGPKLLIQFQNNGVVDDSQLPKDRFSAERLKGVDSTLKIQPAKLEDSAVYLCASSPVRTQETQYFGPGTRLLVL.

The chain carries TRBV29-1 and TRBJ1-4; D may be TRBD1 (5 bases). There are 11 residues in the CDR3. Germline CDR1 reads SQVTM; CDR2 reads ANQGSEA. The V end was cut by 6 bases, the J end by 13 bases, with 15 bases between. CDR3 in amino acids: CSVFGAGVLFF. CDR3 in DNA: TGCAGCGTATTCGGGGCGGGGGTACTGTTTTTT.

The rearrangement joins TRBV7-9 to TRBJ2-1, with 9 nucleotides matching TRBD1. With 4 bases clipped from V and 1 base from J, the junction kept 2 bases outside the gene matches. CDR3 length equals 15 residues. CDR1 is SEHNR and CDR2 is FQNEAQ in the germline V gene (reference sequence). Here the CDR3 reads CASSWDRESYNEQFF. CDR3 nucleotide sequence: TGTGCCAGCAGCTGGGACAGGGAGTCCTACAATGAGCAGTTCTTC.

The rearrangement links TRBV28 to TRBJ2-3; D is ambiguous. In germline, CDR1 is MDHEN, CDR2 SYDVKM. V lost 7 bases and J 9 bases, leaving 17 bases between the germline ends. The length of the CDR3 is 13 residues. The CDR3 loop reads CASTVGRARTQYF. The CDR3 DNA follows: TGTGCCAGCACCGTCGGCCGGGCCCGAACGCAGTATTTT.

The J gene is TRBJ2-2, the V gene TRBV28; no reliable D call. Germline V gene sequence: CDR1 MDHEN, CDR2 SYDVKM. Trimming cost V 3 bases and J 7 bases, with 3 bases left between them. This CDR3 contains 11 residues. CDR3 nucleotides: TGTGCCAGCAGTTTTTTCGGGGAGCTGTTTTTT. Its translation is CASSFFGELFF. The whole variable domain, remainder taken from reference TRBV28 and TRBJ2-2, is DVKVTQSSRYLVKRTGEKVFLECVQDMDHENMFWYRQDPGLGLRLIYFSYDVKMKEKGDIPEGYSVSREKKERFSLILESASTNQTSMYLCASSFFGELFFGEGSRLTVL.

In this sample, this clone turned up many times. The rearrangement uses TRBV10-3 and TRBJ2-3, with 11 bases fitting TRBD2. Germline-derived CDR1 and CDR2 are ENHRY and SYGVKD. Trimming at V came to 4 bases and at J to 2 bases, leaving 5 bases not matched to a gene. The CDR3 runs to 16 residues. CDR3 nucleotide sequence: TGTGCCATCAGTGCAGGGACTAGCGGCGTCACAGATACGCAGTATTTT. This gives the protein CAISAGTSGVTDTQYF.

This chain links TRBV7-8 with TRBJ1-5, with TRBD1 as a possible D gene (5 bases). The germline gives CDR1 SGHVS, CDR2 FQNEAQ. CDR3 length: 15 amino acids. Trimming shortened V by 6 bases and J by 4 bases, and 16 bases separated the two germline ends. The CDR3 DNA is TGTGCCAGCAGTTTGGGGCTAGGTAAGAATCAGCCCCAGCATTTT. Translated: CASSLGLGKNQPQHF.

This chain uses TRBV9 with TRBJ2-7; no definite D call. With 4 bases removed from V and 0 bases from J, the gap between germline ends came to 11 bases. CDR1 and CDR2 from the germline V gene are SGDLS and YYNGEE. CDR3 length equals 14 residues. DNA for the CDR3: TGTGCCAGCAGCAACTCAGGTGACTCCTACGAGCAGTACTTC. Its protein product is CASSNSGDSYEQYF. The full variable domain, with the rest looked up from reference TRBV9 and TRBJ2-7, is DSGVTQTPKHLITATGQRVTLRCSPRSGDLSVYWYQQSLDQGLQFLIQYYNGEERAKGNILERFSAQQFPDLHSELNLSSLELGDSALYFCASSNSGDSYEQYFGPGTRLTVT.

This clone was detected a few times. The chain employs TRBV5-4 and TRBJ2-2, with 11 bases aligning to TRBD2. V dropped 2 bases and J dropped 6; count of bases not matched to a gene: 6. Germline V gene data show CDR1 as SGHNT and CDR2 as YYREEE (reference sequence). The length of the CDR3 is 16 residues. DNA for the CDR3: TGTGCCAGCAGCTTCAGTAGCGGGAGGGTCTCCGGGGAGCTGTTTTTT. The encoded protein is CASSFSSGRVSGELFF.

The V gene is TRBV27, the J gene TRBJ1-2; the D is unclear. The length of the CDR3 is 19 residues. CDR1 and CDR2 (germline): MNHEY, SMNVEV (reference sequence). The V end was cut by 5 bases, the J end by 2 bases, with 27 bases between. The CDR3 bases are TGTGCCAGCAGTGGATCACGTACTGGGAGGGAAGGAACCAACTATGGCTACACCTTC. Residues: CASSGSRTGREGTNYGYTF.

About this clone: One base away lies a much larger clone, so this may be a sequencing read error. J is TRBJ2-2 and V is TRBV7-3; D uncertain. V lost 2 bases and J 8 bases, leaving 6 bases between the germline ends. CDR1 SGHTA and CDR2 FQGTGA come from the germline V gene. This CDR3 is built from 12 residues. The chain's CDR3 is CASSLDQGELFF. The CDR3 DNA follows: TGTGCCAGCAGCTTAGACCAGGGGGAGCTGTTTTTT.

The chain couples TRBV27 to TRBJ2-3; D may be TRBD2 (6 bases). Germline assignment: CDR1 MNHEY and CDR2 SMNVEV (reference sequence). This CDR3 region has 12 residues. V lost 4 bases and J lost 8, with 10 bases in between. CDR3: CASSSPRGTQYF. The DNA of the CDR3 is TGTGCCAGCAGTTCCCCGCGGGGTACGCAGTATTTT.